Sequencing of this T cell receptor (beta chain) was carried out in a study of vaccination effects on CD4 cells after COVID-19 (dated by TCRdb to 2021 to 2024). Broadly, across the study: The ViraFEST assay stimulated PBMC with viral peptide pools and then used TCR sequencing to identify antigen-specific CD4+ T cell clonotypes by expansion. Under 2.5 million PBMC per well were cultured with 10 ug/ml peptides in IMDM containing 5% human AB serum, roughly 10 IU/ml IL-2 and gentamicin. SARS-CoV-2 spike-specific CD4+ TCR repertoires were compared before and after mRNA vaccination in COVID-19 convalescent patients and in infection-naive vaccine recipients. In a couple of convalescent patients, pre-vaccine samples were collected 16 days and one week ahead of the first dose, 142 and 148 days after COVID-19 diagnosis. The Oncomine TCR Beta short-read assay on an Illumina iSeq 100 was used to sequence cultures from other donors in the study. Altogether, nine to ten COVID-19 convalescent patients and several SARS-CoV-2-naive healthy vaccine recipients made up the full study. Two doses of either the BNT162b2 or the mRNA-1273 mRNA SARS-CoV-2 vaccine were administered to participants. The study at large found these results: The study was limited by a small number of convalescent patients and lacked early post-infection timepoints. Clones induced by infection and clones induced by vaccination both contracted markedly at late timepoints after vaccination, which fits with T cell responses waning over time. In convalescent patients, the post-vaccine spike-reactive repertoire consisted mainly of new vaccine-induced clones, largely distinct from infection-induced clones.

After around ten days of culture, CD4+ T cells were isolated with the EasySep CD4+ T cell isolation kit. PCR-confirmed SARS-CoV-2 infection had occurred in convalescent patients between March and December 2020, before the Alpha, Beta and Delta variants emerged in the United States. Half of the culture medium was replaced with fresh IL-2-containing medium on days 3 and 7. Unless noted otherwise, every peptide stimulation condition was grown in triplicate wells. PBMC were separated from whole blood using Ficoll-Paque Plus gradient centrifugation and were then either cryopreserved at -140C or used fresh. The QIAamp micro DNA kit was used to extract genomic DNA from the cultured CD4+ T cells. The library came from the immunoSEQ multiplex PCR assay. TCR beta CDR3 sequencing was performed on DNA from the cultured, isolated CD4+ T cells. Per the source publication's procedure: The analysis removed non-productive TCR sequences, trimmed reads to the CDR3 region, and retained only CDR3s that were 7 or more amino acids long. The MANAFEST web app was used to identify antigen-specific clonotypes by comparing expansion in peptide wells with expansion in reference cultures. For clones to be considered positive, expansion at FDR<0.05 versus reference and all other wells, an odds ratio above 5, and a frequency above 0.1% in two replicate wells were required. Cross-reactive clonotypes were defined as significantly expanded in SARS-CoV-2 spike wells and in at least one common cold coronavirus spike condition. CDR3 similarity was assessed by Levenshtein distance using the stringdist R package, and unrooted trees were constructed with ape in R 3.6.1. Held by TCRdb, this immuneACCESS table contains in-frame sequences only and omits some clones. Under half of the omission traces to an unresolved V gene where checked; the cause of the rest is unknown. V, J and clone size are those of that table, while D and trimming were read from the DNA. The sample records 40,000 to 55,000 clones, around 74% of which are singletons. The ten largest clones represent roughly 8.7% of the sample.

In the case of this clone: It lacks a known antigen. No quality values exist for individual bases; no much larger clone is one base distant.

This TCR came from a human donor who had a prior SARS-CoV-2 infection. Material: CD4+ T cells from PBMCs cultured without peptide, obtained before COVID-19 vaccination.

The CDR3 sequence is CASSLGTGGTQETQYF. Read as DNA, the sequence is TGTGCCAGCAGCTTAGGGACGGGGGGAACACAAGAGACCCAGTACTTC. The sequence joins TRBV7-2 to TRBJ2-5; TRBD2 matches 7 bases in the middle. From cysteine to phenylalanine, the CDR3 is 16 amino acids long. Of all the DNA, just the CDR3 is kept, 48 bases in frame from base 1. CDR1 and CDR2 were assigned from the germline V gene as SGHTA and FQGNSA. Relative to germline, V is missing 1 base and J is missing 2 bases, with 7 bases of the junction outside any gene match.